These T cell receptor beta chains were read from a single sample in a study of shared clonotypes between healthy human individuals. This table comes from immunoSEQ multiplex PCR, and its TCRdb copy is limited to in-frame clones, with some not included. The table has roughly 1,500,000 clones, approximately 98% seen once; the top ten hold approximately 0.45%. What was sequenced was naive CD4+ T cells sorted from blood. The receptors were sampled from a young man in good health. Both conserved end residues are part of each CDR3. A D gene is named only where the DNA matches it firmly. Clone size appears in some rows only: once, few, many, or a class for an expanded clone.

v_gene: TRBV5-1; abundance: -; j_gene: TRBJ2-5; d_gene: -; CDR3aa: CASSLVRDGETQYF; CDR3nt: TGCGCCAGCAGCTTGGTGCGGGACGGCGAGACCCAGTACTTC
v_gene: TRBV7-2; abundance: -; j_gene: TRBJ2-1; d_gene: TRBD1; CDR3aa: CASSLATGQSYNEQFF; CDR3nt: TGTGCCAGCAGCTTAGCTACGGGACAGTCCTACAATGAGCAGTTCTTC
v_gene: TRBV10-3; abundance: -; j_gene: TRBJ2-3; d_gene: -; CDR3aa: CAISEGGTGETQYF; CDR3nt: TGTGCCATCAGTGAGGGAGGGACGGGAGAAACGCAGTATTTT
v_gene: TRBV9; abundance: -; j_gene: TRBJ2-3; d_gene: TRBD2; CDR3aa: CASSVDSGRLAGVVKTDTQYF; CDR3nt: TGTGCCAGCAGCGTAGATTCGGGTAGGCTAGCGGGCGTCGTAAAAACAGATACGCAGTATTTT
v_gene: TRBV2; abundance: -; j_gene: TRBJ2-5; d_gene: -; CDR3aa: CASTPWRIAGQTETQYF; CDR3nt: TGTGCCAGCACCCCCTGGAGGATAGCGGGACAGACGGAGACCCAGTACTTC
v_gene: TRBV28; abundance: -; j_gene: TRBJ1-2; d_gene: -; CDR3aa: CASSLFGLDSGLSGYTF; CDR3nt: TGTGCCAGCAGTTTATTCGGACTCGACAGCGGGTTAAGCGGCTACACCTTC
v_gene: TRBV19; abundance: -; j_gene: TRBJ2-7; d_gene: TRBD2; CDR3aa: CASSDPGLALYEQYF; CDR3nt: TGTGCCAGTAGCGACCCGGGACTAGCCCTCTACGAGCAGTACTTC
v_gene: TRBV2; abundance: few; j_gene: TRBJ1-2; d_gene: -; CDR3aa: CASAPRGGGSNYGYTF; CDR3nt: TGTGCCAGCGCCCCACGAGGAGGCGGGAGTAACTATGGCTACACCTTC
v_gene: TRBV5-4; abundance: once; j_gene: TRBJ2-6; d_gene: -; CDR3aa: CASSAPGMGARANVLTF; CDR3nt: TGTGCCAGCAGCGCGCCTGGCATGGGGGCTAGGGCCAACGTCCTGACTTTC
v_gene: TRBV7-3; abundance: -; j_gene: TRBJ2-3; d_gene: -; CDR3aa: CASSSHAGGPSTDTQYF; CDR3nt: TGTGCCAGCAGCTCACACGCAGGGGGGCCTAGCACAGATACGCAGTATTTT
v_gene: TRBV9; abundance: -; j_gene: TRBJ1-3; d_gene: -; CDR3aa: CASSVAGTPLDTIYF; CDR3nt: TGTGCCAGCAGCGTAGCCGGGACACCCCTGGACACCATATATTTT
v_gene: TRBV11-3; abundance: -; j_gene: TRBJ2-2; d_gene: -; CDR3aa: CASSLASGGELFF; CDR3nt: TGTGCCAGCAGCTTAGCGAGTGGCGGGGAGCTGTTTTTT
v_gene: TRBV19; abundance: -; j_gene: TRBJ2-5; d_gene: -; CDR3aa: CASSISPIQGGRFGAYQETQYF; CDR3nt: TGTGCCAGTAGTATTTCGCCGATACAGGGAGGGCGATTTGGGGCGTATCAAGAGACCCAGTACTTC
v_gene: TRBV2; abundance: -; j_gene: TRBJ1-3; d_gene: -; CDR3aa: CASSRLRQPGNTIYF; CDR3nt: TGTGCCAGCAGTAGACTTAGACAGCCTGGAAACACCATATATTTT
v_gene: TRBV6-1; abundance: -; j_gene: TRBJ1-1; d_gene: -; CDR3aa: CASITHTEAFF; CDR3nt: TGTGCCAGCATAACGCATACTGAAGCTTTCTTT
v_gene: TRBV5-6; abundance: -; j_gene: TRBJ1-5; d_gene: -; CDR3aa: CASSLDGISNQPQHF; CDR3nt: TGTGCCAGCAGCTTGGACGGGATTAGCAATCAGCCCCAGCATTTT
v_gene: TRBV5-5; abundance: -; j_gene: TRBJ2-1; d_gene: -; CDR3aa: CASSMRGGLPYSSSYNEQFF; CDR3nt: TGTGCCAGCTCCATGAGAGGCGGCCTCCCTTATTCAAGCTCCTACAATGAGCAGTTCTTC
v_gene: TRBV6-1; abundance: -; j_gene: TRBJ1-2; d_gene: -; CDR3aa: CASSVYWVDNNYGYTF; CDR3nt: TGTGCCAGCAGTGTTTATTGGGTAGATAACAACTATGGCTACACCTTC
v_gene: TRBV11-2; abundance: -; j_gene: TRBJ2-7; d_gene: -; CDR3aa: CASRRTTAYEQYF; CDR3nt: TGTGCCAGCAGGCGAACGACAGCCTACGAGCAGTACTTC
v_gene: TRBV18; abundance: -; j_gene: TRBJ2-7; d_gene: TRBD2; CDR3aa: CASSPIVGGGYEQYF; CDR3nt: TGTGCCAGCTCACCAATAGTGGGGGGGGGCTACGAGCAGTACTTC
v_gene: TRBV29-1; abundance: once; j_gene: TRBJ1-1; d_gene: -; CDR3aa: CSVGSDIMNTEAFF; CDR3nt: TGCAGCGTCGGGTCGGACATCATGAACACTGAAGCTTTCTTT
v_gene: TRBV7-9; abundance: -; j_gene: TRBJ1-1; d_gene: -; CDR3aa: CASSLDANTEAFF; CDR3nt: TGTGCCAGCAGCTTAGACGCGAACACTGAAGCTTTCTTT
v_gene: TRBV19; abundance: once; j_gene: TRBJ2-7; d_gene: -; CDR3aa: CASSRLSSYEQYF; CDR3nt: TGTGCCAGTAGTCGGCTTAGCTCCTACGAGCAGTACTTC
v_gene: TRBV28; abundance: -; j_gene: TRBJ1-5; d_gene: -; CDR3aa: CASSVHGNQPQHF; CDR3nt: TGTGCCAGCAGTGTGCATGGCAATCAGCCCCAGCATTTT
v_gene: TRBV5-1; abundance: -; j_gene: TRBJ2-5; d_gene: -; CDR3aa: CASSQQYQETQYF; CDR3nt: TGCGCCAGCAGCCAGCAGTACCAAGAGACCCAGTACTTC
v_gene: TRBV5-1; abundance: -; j_gene: TRBJ2-3; d_gene: TRBD2; CDR3aa: CASGTGTSGSISTDTQYF; CDR3nt: TGCGCCAGCGGAACCGGGACTAGCGGGAGTATAAGCACAGATACGCAGTATTTT
v_gene: TRBV28; abundance: -; j_gene: TRBJ2-3; d_gene: -; CDR3aa: CASSAYNRGGTDTQYF; CDR3nt: TGTGCCAGCAGTGCCTACAATCGCGGGGGCACAGATACGCAGTATTTT
v_gene: TRBV6-4; abundance: -; j_gene: TRBJ1-1; d_gene: -; CDR3aa: CASSDLNGRAFF; CDR3nt: TGTGCCAGCAGTGACTTAAATGGGCGAGCTTTCTTT
v_gene: TRBV30; abundance: -; j_gene: TRBJ1-2; d_gene: TRBD1; CDR3aa: CAWSIDPGQNYGYTF; CDR3nt: TGTGCCTGGAGTATCGACCCGGGACAGAACTATGGCTACACCTTC
v_gene: TRBV7-2; abundance: -; j_gene: TRBJ2-7; d_gene: TRBD1; CDR3aa: CASSFRTGSEQYF; CDR3nt: TGTGCCAGCAGCTTCAGGACAGGGAGCGAGCAGTACTTC
v_gene: TRBV28; abundance: -; j_gene: TRBJ2-2; d_gene: TRBD1; CDR3aa: CASQGQPTGELFF; CDR3nt: TGTGCCAGTCAGGGACAGCCTACCGGGGAGCTGTTTTTT
v_gene: TRBV7-9; abundance: -; j_gene: TRBJ1-2; d_gene: -; CDR3aa: CASSYTGPLRSYTF; CDR3nt: TGTGCCAGCAGCTACACAGGGCCATTAAGAAGCTACACCTTC
v_gene: TRBV29-1; abundance: -; j_gene: TRBJ2-1; d_gene: -; CDR3aa: CSVGGSSYNEQFF; CDR3nt: TGCAGCGTTGGGGGAAGCTCCTACAATGAGCAGTTCTTC
v_gene: TRBV28; abundance: -; j_gene: TRBJ1-2; d_gene: -; CDR3aa: CASNLGLYGYTF; CDR3nt: TGTGCCAGCAACTTAGGCCTCTATGGCTACACCTTC
v_gene: TRBV28; abundance: -; j_gene: TRBJ1-1; d_gene: TRBD1; CDR3aa: CASSSGGTEAFF; CDR3nt: TGTGCCAGCAGCTCAGGGGGTACTGAAGCTTTCTTT
v_gene: TRBV5-4; abundance: -; j_gene: TRBJ2-2; d_gene: -; CDR3aa: CASSPPTGPSGELFF; CDR3nt: TGTGCCAGCAGCCCCCCAACAGGCCCCTCCGGGGAGCTGTTTTTT
v_gene: TRBV10-3; abundance: -; j_gene: TRBJ1-3; d_gene: -; CDR3aa: CAIRRVDSGNTIYF; CDR3nt: TGTGCCATCAGACGGGTTGACTCTGGAAACACCATATATTTT
v_gene: TRBV18; abundance: -; j_gene: TRBJ1-1; d_gene: TRBD1; CDR3aa: CASSSTGPGTEAFF; CDR3nt: TGTGCCAGCTCATCGACAGGGCCAGGCACTGAAGCTTTCTTT
v_gene: TRBV4-1; abundance: once; j_gene: TRBJ2-2; d_gene: -; CDR3aa: CASSHYLKTGTGELFF; CDR3nt: TGCGCCAGCAGCCATTATCTGAAGACGGGGACCGGGGAGCTGTTTTTT
v_gene: TRBV7-2; abundance: -; j_gene: TRBJ1-5; d_gene: -; CDR3aa: CASSPAGITFREPQHF; CDR3nt: TGTGCCAGCAGCCCTGCCGGGATAACTTTCCGGGAGCCCCAGCATTTT
v_gene: TRBV7-2; abundance: -; j_gene: TRBJ2-3; d_gene: -; CDR3aa: CASSFWGMTDTQYF; CDR3nt: TGTGCCAGCAGCTTTTGGGGAATGACAGATACGCAGTATTTT
v_gene: TRBV5-4; abundance: -; j_gene: TRBJ2-7; d_gene: -; CDR3aa: CASSLGHNYEQYF; CDR3nt: TGTGCCAGCAGCCTCGGCCACAACTACGAGCAGTACTTC
v_gene: TRBV15; abundance: -; j_gene: TRBJ2-1; d_gene: TRBD2; CDR3aa: CATRPGLADNEQFF; CDR3nt: TGTGCCACCAGACCCGGACTAGCAGACAATGAGCAGTTCTTC
v_gene: TRBV18; abundance: -; j_gene: TRBJ1-5; d_gene: -; CDR3aa: CASSPSSLLSNQPQHF; CDR3nt: TGTGCCAGCTCACCCAGCAGCCTCCTTAGCAATCAGCCCCAGCATTTT
v_gene: TRBV15; abundance: -; j_gene: TRBJ1-4; d_gene: -; CDR3aa: CATSRDLGGGEEKLFF; CDR3nt: TGTGCCACCAGCAGAGATTTAGGAGGCGGAGAGGAAAAACTGTTTTTT
v_gene: TRBV5-8; abundance: -; j_gene: TRBJ1-1; d_gene: TRBD1; CDR3aa: CASSRDRTRGTEAFF; CDR3nt: TGTGCCAGCAGCCGTGATCGCACCAGGGGGACTGAAGCTTTCTTT
v_gene: TRBV28; abundance: -; j_gene: TRBJ1-5; d_gene: -; CDR3aa: CASSLLAGSNQPQHF; CDR3nt: TGTGCCAGCAGTTTGTTGGCAGGCAGCAATCAGCCCCAGCATTTT
v_gene: TRBV11-2; abundance: -; j_gene: TRBJ1-2; d_gene: -; CDR3aa: CASSFNKNYGYTF; CDR3nt: TGTGCCAGCAGCTTTAACAAGAACTATGGCTACACCTTC
v_gene: TRBV18; abundance: -; j_gene: TRBJ2-7; d_gene: -; CDR3aa: CASSPDGGNEQYF; CDR3nt: TGTGCCAGCTCACCGGACGGAGGGAACGAGCAGTACTTC
v_gene: TRBV28; abundance: once; j_gene: TRBJ2-5; d_gene: TRBD1; CDR3aa: CASRIDRGRMETQYF; CDR3nt: TGTGCCAGCAGGATCGACAGGGGGCGTATGGAGACCCAGTACTTC
v_gene: TRBV2; abundance: -; j_gene: TRBJ2-1; d_gene: TRBD1; CDR3aa: CAMGDRRSNPSYGEQFF; CDR3nt: TGTGCCATGGGGGACAGGAGGAGCAACCCCTCCTACGGTGAGCAGTTCTTC
v_gene: TRBV15; abundance: -; j_gene: TRBJ2-1; d_gene: TRBD2; CDR3aa: CATSRDRAGGSNEQFF; CDR3nt: TGTGCCACCAGCAGAGATAGGGCGGGAGGCTCGAATGAGCAGTTCTTC
v_gene: TRBV18; abundance: few; j_gene: TRBJ2-1; d_gene: TRBD2; CDR3aa: CASSPPGGSYNEQFF; CDR3nt: TGTGCCAGCTCACCACCGGGAGGGTCCTACAATGAGCAGTTCTTC